This is a list of T cell receptor beta chains from one sample in a study of T cell changes during pregnancy in multiple sclerosis. Produced via immunoSEQ multiplex PCR; TCRdb's table is partial and in-frame only. The sample has tens of thousands of clones, about 94% seen once. The material sequenced was CD4+ T cells from peripheral blood mononuclear cells, taken before pregnancy. These receptors came from a female donor with multiple sclerosis, enrolled in a pregnancy study. Both conserved end residues are part of each CDR3. D genes are given only for firm matches. Size tells how often a clone was seen (once, few, many) or the class of an expanded clone, and some rows leave it out.

V gene: TRBV6-5
J gene: TRBJ2-1
clone size: once
CDR3 length: 15
D gene: TRBD1
CDR3 DNA: TGTGCCAGCAGTCTCCGGGACAGGGGGATGGATGAGCAGTTCTTC
CDR3 protein: CASSLRDRGMDEQFF

V gene: TRBV11-2
J gene: TRBJ2-3
clone size: NA
CDR3 length: 16
D gene: TRBD2
CDR3 DNA: TGTGCCAGCAGCTTAGCACCGCTAGCGGGAGCAGATACGCAGTATTTT
CDR3 protein: CASSLAPLAGADTQYF

V gene: TRBV7-9
J gene: TRBJ2-1
clone size: NA
CDR3 length: 16
D gene: NA
CDR3 DNA: TGTGCCAGCAGCAGGCGGCAGGGCCCAACCTACAATGAGCAGTTCTTC
CDR3 protein: CASSRRQGPTYNEQFF

V gene: TRBV10-1
J gene: TRBJ2-5
clone size: NA
CDR3 length: 18
D gene: TRBD2
CDR3 DNA: TGCGCCAGCAGCGCCACGGGACTAGCGGGCATACATCAAGAGACCCAGTACTTC
CDR3 protein: CASSATGLAGIHQETQYF

V gene: TRBV5-4
J gene: TRBJ2-3
clone size: NA
CDR3 length: 18
D gene: NA
CDR3 DNA: TGTGCCAGCAGCTTGGGGCGGCACAGGGCCCCTAGCACAGATACGCAGTATTTT
CDR3 protein: CASSLGRHRAPSTDTQYF

V gene: TRBV27
J gene: TRBJ2-2
clone size: NA
CDR3 length: 16
D gene: TRBD2
CDR3 DNA: TGTGCCAGCAGTCTCAGCGGGAGATTGAACACCGGGGAGCTGTTTTTT
CDR3 protein: CASSLSGRLNTGELFF

V gene: TRBV7-3
J gene: TRBJ2-3
clone size: few
CDR3 length: 18
D gene: NA
CDR3 DNA: TGTGCCAGCAGCATCGCCTATTACAGGGCCTTGGAAACAGATACGCAGTATTTT
CDR3 protein: CASSIAYYRALETDTQYF

V gene: TRBV7-2
J gene: TRBJ2-7
clone size: NA
CDR3 length: 16
D gene: TRBD2
CDR3 DNA: TGTGCCAGCAGCACCCGCGGACTAGCGGGCACCTACGAGCAGTACTTC
CDR3 protein: CASSTRGLAGTYEQYF

V gene: TRBV10-3
J gene: TRBJ2-6
clone size: NA
CDR3 length: 18
D gene: TRBD1
CDR3 DNA: TGTGCCATCAGCCGTATGGGACAGGGGAACTCTGGGGCCAACGTCCTGACTTTC
CDR3 protein: CAISRMGQGNSGANVLTF

V gene: TRBV7-9
J gene: TRBJ2-7
clone size: NA
CDR3 length: 14
D gene: TRBD2
CDR3 DNA: TGTGCCAGCAGTCAGACTAGCGGGAGCTACGAGCAGTACTTC
CDR3 protein: CASSQTSGSYEQYF

V gene: TRBV5-6
J gene: TRBJ1-2
clone size: NA
CDR3 length: 11
D gene: NA
CDR3 DNA: TGTGCCAGCAGCTTGGCGAGTGGCTACACCTTC
CDR3 protein: CASSLASGYTF

V gene: TRBV7-2
J gene: TRBJ1-1
clone size: NA
CDR3 length: 13
D gene: NA
CDR3 DNA: TGTGCCAGCAGCTTAACAGTGAACACTGAAGCTTTCTTT
CDR3 protein: CASSLTVNTEAFF

V gene: TRBV5-1
J gene: TRBJ2-1
clone size: NA
CDR3 length: 15
D gene: TRBD1
CDR3 DNA: TGCGCCAGCAGCTTGGCGGGACAGGGAGTGAATGAGCAGTTCTTC
CDR3 protein: CASSLAGQGVNEQFF

V gene: TRBV10-2
J gene: TRBJ1-6
clone size: NA
CDR3 length: 17
D gene: TRBD1
CDR3 DNA: TGCGCCAGCAGTGAGTCTGGCGGGACAGGGAGGAATTCACCCCTCCACTTT
CDR3 protein: CASSESGGTGRNSPLHF

V gene: TRBV5-4
J gene: TRBJ1-3
clone size: NA
CDR3 length: 16
D gene: TRBD1
CDR3 DNA: TGTGCCAGCAGCTTGGCTGGTACAGGGGGAGGAAACACCATATATTTT
CDR3 protein: CASSLAGTGGGNTIYF

V gene: TRBV6-5
J gene: TRBJ2-7
clone size: NA
CDR3 length: 13
D gene: NA
CDR3 DNA: TGTGCCAGCAGTGCCTACCGGGGCTACGAGCAGTACTTC
CDR3 protein: CASSAYRGYEQYF

V gene: TRBV18
J gene: TRBJ2-1
clone size: few
CDR3 length: 15
D gene: TRBD2
CDR3 DNA: TGTGCCAGCTCACCCCTAGCGGGAGGCTACAATGAGCAGTTCTTC
CDR3 protein: CASSPLAGGYNEQFF

V gene: TRBV7-6
J gene: TRBJ2-1
clone size: NA
CDR3 length: 16
D gene: TRBD2
CDR3 DNA: TGTGCCAGCAGCTTAGACGGACTAGCGGGTTACAATGAGCAGTTCTTC
CDR3 protein: CASSLDGLAGYNEQFF

V gene: TRBV7-2
J gene: TRBJ1-2
clone size: NA
CDR3 length: 14
D gene: NA
CDR3 DNA: TGTGCCAGCAGCTTACAGGGGTACAACTATGGCTACACCTTC
CDR3 protein: CASSLQGYNYGYTF

V gene: TRBV10-3
J gene: TRBJ1-6
clone size: NA
CDR3 length: 16
D gene: NA
CDR3 DNA: TGTGCCATCAGTGAGCGGGAGGGGGTAGGTAATTCACCCCTCCACTTT
CDR3 protein: CAISEREGVGNSPLHF

V gene: TRBV7-2
J gene: TRBJ2-3
clone size: once
CDR3 length: 14
D gene: NA
CDR3 DNA: TGTGCCAGCAGCTTAGCGGGAGTGGTAGATACGCAGTATTTT
CDR3 protein: CASSLAGVVDTQYF

V gene: TRBV7-9
J gene: TRBJ2-2
clone size: once
CDR3 length: 15
D gene: TRBD2
CDR3 DNA: TGTGCCAGCAGCTTTCTAGCGGGTAAAACCGGGGAGCTGTTTTTT
CDR3 protein: CASSFLAGKTGELFF

V gene: TRBV2
J gene: TRBJ2-3
clone size: once
CDR3 length: 14
D gene: TRBD1
CDR3 DNA: TGTGCCAGCCGGAGGGGACAGGGAATCGATACGCAGTATTTT
CDR3 protein: CASRRGQGIDTQYF

V gene: TRBV19
J gene: TRBJ1-3
clone size: NA
CDR3 length: 15
D gene: TRBD1
CDR3 DNA: TGTGCCAGTAGTTCCGCAGGGGGTACCGGGACCACCATATATTTT
CDR3 protein: CASSSAGGTGTTIYF

V gene: TRBV7-2
J gene: TRBJ1-1
clone size: NA
CDR3 length: 14
D gene: NA
CDR3 DNA: TGTGCCAGCAGCTTAGCTCCAGGGAGGACTGAAGCTTTCTTT
CDR3 protein: CASSLAPGRTEAFF

V gene: TRBV27
J gene: TRBJ1-1
clone size: NA
CDR3 length: 14
D gene: TRBD1
CDR3 DNA: TGTGCCAGCAGTTTATTTGTGGGACAGGGTCGGGCTTTCTTT
CDR3 protein: CASSLFVGQGRAFF

V gene: TRBV12-5
J gene: TRBJ2-6
clone size: few
CDR3 length: 22
D gene: NA
CDR3 DNA: TGTGCTAGTGGTTTTTTTTTAAGAGGGAACTTCTCCCATCCCTCTGGGGCCAACGTCCTGACTTTC
CDR3 protein: CASGFFLRGNFSHPSGANVLTF

V gene: TRBV9
J gene: TRBJ2-1
clone size: NA
CDR3 length: 15
D gene: TRBD2
CDR3 DNA: TGTGCCAGCAGCCCGACAAGCGGGAGGGCAGATGAGCAGTTCTTC
CDR3 protein: CASSPTSGRADEQFF

V gene: TRBV6-5
J gene: TRBJ2-4
clone size: NA
CDR3 length: 15
D gene: TRBD2
CDR3 DNA: TGTGCCAGCAGTTCCAGCGGGACGCTCGAAAACATTCAGTACTTC
CDR3 protein: CASSSSGTLENIQYF

V gene: TRBV2
J gene: TRBJ1-2
clone size: NA
CDR3 length: 14
D gene: NA
CDR3 DNA: TGTGCCAGCAGCCGGACATTCCCTAACTATGGCTACACCTTC
CDR3 protein: CASSRTFPNYGYTF

V gene: TRBV28
J gene: TRBJ1-5
clone size: NA
CDR3 length: 17
D gene: NA
CDR3 DNA: TGTGCCAGCAGTTTTTACGGGGGGGGTGGGGGAAATCAGCCCCAGCATTTT
CDR3 protein: CASSFYGGGGGNQPQHF

V gene: TRBV6-4
J gene: TRBJ2-7
clone size: NA
CDR3 length: 17
D gene: TRBD2
CDR3 DNA: TGTGCCAGCAGTGACTGGGCTAGCGGGAGGCAGAACTACGAGCAGTACTTC
CDR3 protein: CASSDWASGRQNYEQYF

V gene: TRBV28
J gene: TRBJ2-7
clone size: NA
CDR3 length: 14
D gene: NA
CDR3 DNA: TGTGCCAGCAGTTTAGTGGGGCCCTCCTACGAGCAGTACTTC
CDR3 protein: CASSLVGPSYEQYF

V gene: TRBV7-6
J gene: TRBJ2-7
clone size: once
CDR3 length: 16
D gene: TRBD1
CDR3 DNA: TGTGCCAGCAGCAATACCGGGACAGGGGATAGATACGGGCAGTACTTC
CDR3 protein: CASSNTGTGDRYGQYF

V gene: TRBV6-5
J gene: TRBJ2-5
clone size: NA
CDR3 length: 14
D gene: NA
CDR3 DNA: TGTGCCAGCAGCCAGGACTATCAGGAAGAGACCCAGTACTTC
CDR3 protein: CASSQDYQEETQYF

V gene: TRBV9
J gene: TRBJ2-3
clone size: NA
CDR3 length: 13
D gene: NA
CDR3 DNA: TGTGCCAGCAGCCCGGTTCTCGCAGATACGCAGTATTTT
CDR3 protein: CASSPVLADTQYF

V gene: TRBV7-2
J gene: TRBJ2-7
clone size: NA
CDR3 length: 16
D gene: NA
CDR3 DNA: TGTGCCAGCAGCTCCCCGGACAGCACCTACTCCTACGAGCAGTACTTC
CDR3 protein: CASSSPDSTYSYEQYF

V gene: TRBV6-6
J gene: TRBJ2-7
clone size: NA
CDR3 length: 14
D gene: TRBD1
CDR3 DNA: TGTGCCAGCAGTCGGGGACAGCTCTCCTACGAGCAGTACTTC
CDR3 protein: CASSRGQLSYEQYF